This TCR beta chain was found in a study of T cells in Graves' hyperthyroidism and ophthalmopathy (dated by TCRdb to 2018 to 2020). Broadly, across the study: Peripheral blood was sampled at the time of initial diagnosis, prior to any treatment. To identify distinguishing TCR V-J signatures, a discovery cohort of about 95 patients was used, comprising 40 to 45 with Graves' ophthalmopathy and around 57 with stable Graves' hyperthyroidism. Whether ophthalmopathy could be predicted prospectively was tested in an independent validation cohort made up of 18 hyperthyroidism patients plus 17 patients who later progressed to ophthalmopathy. The 100 discovery patients were divided at random into training and test sets in a 7:3 ratio. The study also compared thyroid tissue and blood T-cell repertoires from about six Graves' hyperthyroidism patients. Once sampling was done, hyperthyroidism patients were given methimazole at a starting dose of 30 mg daily, whereas ophthalmopathy patients were given high-dose intravenous methylprednisolone. According to the paper, TCR Vbeta CDR3 sequencing was carried out on roughly 130 peripheral blood samples, which came from around 43 ophthalmopathy, roughly 75 hyperthyroidism and approximately 17 progressor patients. What the study reported, not specific to this receptor: Sample size was not statistically predetermined, and investigators were not blinded to group allocation. Most expanded thyroid clonotypes (frequency above 0.001) were also found in blood, which suggests that blood repertoires may mirror thyroid immune responses. In cross-validation, a model built on a 13 V-J signature told ophthalmopathy apart from stable hyperthyroidism with 85% to 90% sensitivity and approximately 84% specificity, and in testing the same model reached 80%/75%. In validation, progression to ophthalmopathy was predicted by the model with 70.59% sensitivity and approximately 78% specificity, a median of approximately 7.1 months before onset.

Moderately to severely active disease, a Clinical Activity Score of at least 3, a NOSPECS grade of at least 4, and a duration under 3 months were present in ophthalmopathy patients. Patients with uncontrolled infections, other autoimmune diseases, pregnancy or lactation were excluded. Diagnoses relied on clinical symptoms, serum thyroxine and TRAb, thyroid ultrasound and orbital computed tomography. PBMCs were separated from roughly 9.6 ml of fresh peripheral blood using Ficoll-Paque density gradient centrifugation. Total RNA was extracted with Trizol reagent, and quality was checked on an Agilent 2100 Bioanalyzer. Amplification of TCR beta CDR3 regions was carried out from RNA transcripts. The first round of RT-PCR for the TCR CDR3 was performed with the HTBI primer set and the Qiagen OneStep RT-PCR kit. Libraries were constructed in a second round of multiplex PCR, after which size selection and purification were performed. The libraries were sequenced on an Illumina HiSeq2000 using paired-end 100 bp reads. Turning to the authors' computational methods: SOAPnuke was used to process the raw data, removing reads that contained adapters or uncalled bases, had a mean Phred below 15, or lacked an exact match to the constant primer or identifier. High-quality paired reads were merged with COPE v1.2.5, and unique nucleotide sequences were defined as clonotypes. Clonotypes were aligned to IMGT TRBV, TRBD and TRBJ reference segments using MiTCR v1.1. Analysis was restricted to V-J combinations with a frequency above 0.0001, which covered 99% to 99.2% of repertoires. A TCS score was defined as the ratio of F50 (clonal expansion) to E x V (chaos), with BLOSUM62-based TCRdist applied between CDR3 peptides within each V-J. Welch's t-statistics and random forest reduced fewer than 550 V-J features to fewer than 15, which were used in a naive Bayes classifier (R e1071). Thyroid-blood repertoire similarity was quantified with the Morisita-Horn index. Clones were called with MiXCR by TCRdb after fastp trimmed the public reads at Q25, and only in-frame beta chains were retained. Rows with one shared CDR3 protein collapse into an entry with the most common genes and DNA. The V and J calls reflect TCRdb's pipeline rather than the authors' work. This sample is represented by roughly 560,000 distinct CDR3 sequences; approximately 15% of them were singletons. Approximately 4.3% of the sample rests with the top ten.

About this clonotype: This clone's antigen is unknown. The input lacks base qualities; no much larger clone sits a single base away.

Compared with germline, V lacks 9 bases and J lacks 5 bases; bases without a gene match: 15. The CDR3 has 15 amino acids, counting the end cysteine and phenylalanine. Left in the record is the CDR3 DNA by itself, 45 bases read in frame from the first base. Sequenced input: blood. This clonotype was obtained from a woman in her thirties or forties with Graves' ophthalmopathy. The sequence joins TRBV12-3 or TRBV12-4 to TRBJ2-5; 7 nucleotides in the junction match TRBD1. The CDR3 sequence is CASTPGQLNGETQYF. The nucleotide sequence is TGTGCCAGTACCCCGGGACAGCTAAACGGGGAGACCCAGTACTTC.